These 18 T cell receptor beta chains came from one sample sequenced in a study of CD39 and CD103 CD8 tumor-infiltrating T cells. Using immunoSEQ multiplex PCR, the repertoire was profiled, and TCRdb retains in-frame clones only, with some absent. The sample holds around 7,400 clones, around 69% seen once. The specimen was CD8+ T cells sorted from blood. As to subset: total memory CD8 T cells (CD45RA-CCR7+/-) from blood or uninvolved lymph node. These receptors came from a human donor with head and neck squamous cell carcinoma.

The chain combines TRBV4-3 with TRBJ2-3; tentative D call: TRBD1 (5 bases). Germline CDR1 LGHNA, CDR2 YSLEER. The CDR3 sequence is 16 residues long. The germline V and J ends were trimmed by 1 base and 1 base, with 12 bases remaining between them. CDR3 coding DNA: TGCGCCAGCAGCCAAGCAGGGTTAGAGGGCACAGATACGCAGTATTTT. It specifies CASSQAGLEGTDTQYF.

The rearrangement links TRBV4-2 to TRBJ1-2, with D perhaps matching TRBD1 (5 bases). V lost 9 bases and J lost 2, with 25 bases in between. Per germline, CDR1 LGHNA and CDR2 YNFKEQ. The CDR3 runs to 17 residues. The DNA for the CDR3 is TGTGCCAGAAGCTTGGGGGGACCAGGGCCCCTGAACTATGGCTACACCTTC. Residues: CARSLGGPGPLNYGYTF.

The V call is TRBV19, the J call TRBJ2-7, with D tentatively TRBD1 (6 bases). The CDR3 runs 15 residues. V was trimmed by 2 bases and J by 2 bases, leaving 13 bases between them. Germline CDR1 LNHDA, CDR2 SQIVND (reference sequence). This CDR3 is CASSIFPGETYEQYF. CDR3 coding DNA: TGTGCCAGTAGTATATTCCCAGGGGAGACCTACGAGCAGTACTTC.

The chain links TRBV5-5 to TRBJ2-2; the match to TRBD1 covers 9 bases. The V and J ends lost 0 bases and 7 bases, in that order; junction bases with no gene match: 4. The CDR3 length is 15 residues. The germline CDR1 and CDR2 sequences are SGHKS and YYEKEE (reference sequence). The CDR3 bases are TGTGCCAGCAGCTTGGCACAGGGGGCAATCGGGGAGCTGTTTTTT. It codes for CASSLAQGAIGELFF. Drawing the rest from reference TRBV5-5 and TRBJ2-2, the complete variable domain is DAGVTQSPTHLIKTRGQQVTLRCSPISGHKSVSWYQQVLGQGPQFIFQYYEKEERGRGNFPDRFSARQFPNYSSELNVNALLLGDSALYLCASSLAQGAIGELFFGEGSRLTVL.

The V call is TRBV5-6, the J call TRBJ2-3, with D unresolved. The CDR3 loop spans 14 amino acids. V was cut by 3 bases and J by 0 bases, with 8 bases left in between. Germline-derived CDR1 and CDR2 are SGHDT and YYEEEE. The CDR3 spells CASSYAPSTDTQYF. CDR3 nucleotide sequence: TGTGCCAGCAGCTACGCCCCTAGCACAGATACGCAGTATTTT.

The V and J genes are TRBV9 and TRBJ2-1, with 13 bases lining up with TRBD2. CDR3 size: 17 residues. Germline trimming cut 1 base from V and 7 bases from J; bases unmatched to any gene: 8. Germline V CDR1 and CDR2: SGDLS, YYNGEE. The CDR3 spells CASSVMGRLAGGNEQFF. CDR3 in DNA: TGTGCCAGCAGCGTAATGGGCCGACTAGCGGGGGGAAATGAGCAGTTCTTC.

The chain is built from TRBV10-3 and TRBJ1-1; no clear D gene. This CDR3 has 14 residues. From germline, CDR1 is ENHRY and CDR2 SYGVKD. V lost 0 bases and J 6 bases, leaving 11 bases between the germline ends. The CDR3 bases are TGTGCCATCAGTGAGTCCGGACGGGCCCCTGAAGCTTTCTTT. It encodes CAISESGRAPEAFF.

The chain joins TRBV6-5 to TRBJ2-7, with 12 bases fitting TRBD2. The CDR3 has 14 amino acids. The ends lost 5 bases at V and 4 bases at J; junction bases unmatched: 3. Germline CDR1 MNHEY, CDR2 SVGAGI. The CDR3 spells CASSPGTSGYEQYF. The CDR3 DNA sequence: TGTGCCAGCAGTCCCGGGACTAGCGGGTACGAGCAGTACTTC.

This chain uses TRBV5-6 with TRBJ1-6; D call uncertain. Trimming stripped 4 bases from V and 4 bases from J, with 15 bases between. The CDR3 totals 16 residues. Looked up from germline, CDR1 is SGHDT and CDR2 is YYEEEE. In DNA, the CDR3 is TGTGCCAGCAGCCCCCCCGGCAGTGGTTATAATTCACCCCTCCACTTT. Its translation is CASSPPGSGYNSPLHF. Combining the CDR3 with reference TRBV5-6 and TRBJ1-6 gives the whole variable domain DAGVTQSPTHLIKTRGQQVTLRCSPKSGHDTVSWYQQALGQGPQFIFQYYEEEERQRGNFPDRFSGHQFPNYSSELNVNALLLGDSALYLCASSPPGSGYNSPLHFGNGTRLTVT.

This clone was seen a single time. The V and J genes are TRBV7-9 and TRBJ2-7, with 10 bases lining up with TRBD1. This CDR3 is built from 18 residues. Germline V gene sequence: CDR1 SEHNR, CDR2 FQNEAQ (reference sequence). V lost 2 bases, J lost 2 bases, and 12 bases stayed unmatched. The CDR3 here is CASSLSLGTGVYPYEQYF. CDR3 sequence (DNA): TGTGCCAGCAGCTTATCACTCGGGACAGGGGTTTACCCCTACGAGCAGTACTTC.

The rearrangement joins TRBV9 to TRBJ2-7; D uncertain. The CDR3 is made up of 12 amino acids. V lost 4 bases and J lost 5, with 10 bases in between. Germline V gene data show CDR1 as SGDLS and CDR2 as YYNGEE. The CDR3 is CASSQFGHEQYF. CDR3 nucleotide sequence: TGTGCCAGCAGCCAATTCGGCCACGAGCAGTACTTC. Based on the CDR3 plus reference TRBV9 and TRBJ2-7, the full variable domain is DSGVTQTPKHLITATGQRVTLRCSPRSGDLSVYWYQQSLDQGLQFLIQYYNGEERAKGNILERFSAQQFPDLHSELNLSSLELGDSALYFCASSQFGHEQYFGPGTRLTVT.

The rearrangement joins TRBV10-3 to TRBJ2-1; D unresolved. This CDR3 region has 14 residues. V was shortened by 3 bases and J by 7 bases, with 13 bases between the two germline ends. Germline CDR1 and CDR2: ENHRY and SYGVKD. The CDR3 DNA reads TGTGCCATCAGTGATGAGTGGAAGTCAAATGAGCAGTTCTTC. This sequence encodes CAISDEWKSNEQFF.

A few counts support this clone. The genes are TRBV27 and TRBJ2-7; no reliable D call. CDR1 is MNHEY and CDR2 is SMNVEV in the germline V gene (reference sequence). This CDR3 has 14 amino acids. Trimming shortened V by 0 bases and J by 0 bases, and 6 bases separated the two germline ends. The DNA of the CDR3 is TGTGCCAGCAGTTTATCGGCCAACTCCTACGAGCAGTACTTC. Its protein product is CASSLSANSYEQYF.

In its sample, this clone was seen a few times. The chain carries TRBV9 and TRBJ2-7, with TRBD2 matching 8 bases. Looked up from germline, CDR1 is SGDLS and CDR2 is YYNGEE. The CDR3 extends over 13 amino acids. J was trimmed by 2 bases and V by 7 bases; bases with no gene match: 5. This chain's CDR3 is CASGPGGTYEQYF. CDR3 DNA: TGTGCCAGCGGTCCGGGAGGGACCTACGAGCAGTACTTC.

In this sample, this clone turned up a few times. The V gene is TRBV27, the J gene TRBJ1-5; 7 nucleotides match TRBD1. Germline V lookup: CDR1 MNHEY, CDR2 SMNVEV (reference sequence). V lost 1 base and J lost 4; bases outside the gene matches: 4. The CDR3 length is 15 residues. The CDR3 DNA is TGTGCCAGCAGTTTATATTCAGGGGGAAATCAGCCCCAGCATTTT. This translates into CASSLYSGGNQPQHF.

This chain links TRBV9 with TRBJ2-7, with 8 bases fitting TRBD2. This CDR3 contains 14 residues. Losses at the gene ends were 0 bases for V and 4 bases for J; bases not matched to a gene: 3. Germline values: CDR1 SGDLS, CDR2 YYNGEE. The CDR3 DNA reads TGTGCCAGCAGCGTAGGAACTAGCGGATACGAGCAGTACTTC. Translation gives CASSVGTSGYEQYF.

The chain recombines TRBV7-8 with TRBJ2-7; either TRBD1 or TRBD2 may supply D (5 bases each). Trimming removed 5 bases at V and 4 bases at J, with 12 bases between. This CDR3 comprises 13 residues. Germline V CDR1 and CDR2: SGHVS, FQNEAQ. This chain's CDR3 is CASSPGGGYEQYF. In nucleotides, the CDR3 is TGTGCCAGCAGCCCTGGGGGTGGGTACGAGCAGTACTTC.

The chain combines TRBV6-6 with TRBJ2-5; TRBD1 aligns across 9 bases. The length of the CDR3 is 15 residues. Per germline, CDR1 MNHNY and CDR2 SVGAGI (reference sequence). V lost 4 bases and J lost 2; bases outside the gene matches: 5. The chain's CDR3 is CASSSTGGRQETQYF. The CDR3 nucleotides read TGTGCCAGCAGTTCCACAGGGGGCCGGCAAGAGACCCAGTACTTC.